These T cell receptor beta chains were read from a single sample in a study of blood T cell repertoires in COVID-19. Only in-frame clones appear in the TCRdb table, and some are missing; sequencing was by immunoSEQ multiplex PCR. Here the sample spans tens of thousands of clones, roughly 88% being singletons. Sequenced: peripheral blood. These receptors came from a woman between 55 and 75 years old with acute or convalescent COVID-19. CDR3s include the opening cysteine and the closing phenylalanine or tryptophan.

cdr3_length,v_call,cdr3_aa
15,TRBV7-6,CASSLRAGQHYGYTF
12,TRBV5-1,CASSLQGTEAFF
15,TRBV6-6,CASSYSGTGSNEQFF
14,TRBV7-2,CASRPTGVHQPQHF
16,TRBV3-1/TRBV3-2,CASSQGKRVRGNEQFF
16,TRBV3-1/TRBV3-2,CASSQVLAGGTDTQYF
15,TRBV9,CASSETASTNYGYTF
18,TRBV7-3,CASSLKPFGGGYTDTQYF
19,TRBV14,CASSQGLRRYGSGANVLTF
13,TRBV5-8,CASSNIRGSGYTF
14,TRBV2,CASSERSAGGTAFF
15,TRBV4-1,CASSLGGLVYNEQFF
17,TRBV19,CASSPSTGAGKKNIQYF
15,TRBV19,CASSMLEGGFAEAFF
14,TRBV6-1,CASSDRGGADTQYF